This T cell receptor (beta chain) was sequenced during a study of T cell responses to AZD1222 COVID-19 vaccine. Background on the study: Analysis merged second doses at about 4 or about 12 weeks.

The data were produced by immunoSEQ multiplex PCR, yet TCRdb's version contains in-frame clones alone and is incomplete. The sample includes tens of thousands of clones, around nine tenths of them seen just once. With regard to this clone: Its matching antigen is unknown.

Study-wide results and caveats: After two AZD1222 doses, spike-specific TCR breadth and depth rose versus day 0. Scientists sampled the repertoires only once the peak T cell response had passed.

This CDR3 has 13 amino acids. Germline V gene sequence: CDR1 PRHDT, CDR2 FYEKMQ (reference sequence). Trimming took 7 bases from V and 4 from J, leaving 13 bases between them. Source: peripheral blood, taken on day 0 of AZD1222 vaccination. This chain connects TRBV13 to TRBJ1-1; tentative D call: TRBD1 (6 bases). This TCR was sampled from an adult in good health. Here the CDR3 DNA reads TGTGCCAGCACTACACAGGGTCGCACTGAAGCTTTCTTT. Its protein is CASTTQGRTEAFF. Filled out from reference TRBV13 and TRBJ1-1, the complete variable domain reads AAGVIQSPRHLIKEKRETATLKCYPIPRHDTVYWYQQGPGQDPQFLISFYEKMQSDKGSIPDRFSAQQFSDYHSELNMSSLELGDSALYFCASTTQGRTEAFFGQGTRLTVV.